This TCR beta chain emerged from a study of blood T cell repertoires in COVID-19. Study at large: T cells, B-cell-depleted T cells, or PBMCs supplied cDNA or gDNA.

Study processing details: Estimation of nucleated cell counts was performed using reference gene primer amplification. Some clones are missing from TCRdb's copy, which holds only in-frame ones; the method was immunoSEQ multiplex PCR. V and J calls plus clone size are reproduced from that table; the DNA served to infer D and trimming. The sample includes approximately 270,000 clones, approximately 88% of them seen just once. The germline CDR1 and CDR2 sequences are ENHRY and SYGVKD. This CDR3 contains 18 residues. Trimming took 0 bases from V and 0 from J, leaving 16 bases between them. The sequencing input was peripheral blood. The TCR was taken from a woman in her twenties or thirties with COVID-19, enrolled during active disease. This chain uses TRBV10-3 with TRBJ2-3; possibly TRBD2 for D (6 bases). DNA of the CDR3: TGTGCCATCAGTGAGTCTCCTCGCTCGGCGGGGAGCACAGATACGCAGTATTTT. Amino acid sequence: CAISESPRSAGSTDTQYF.